Listed below are T cell receptor beta chains from one sample, sequenced in a study of identifying expanded T cells in peripheral blood. Some clones are missing from TCRdb's copy, which holds only in-frame ones; the method was immunoSEQ multiplex PCR. The sample carries about 130,000 clones, around 88% recorded once. Sequenced sample: blood. The receptors shown here come from a person aged 18 to 75 in good health. The CDR3 runs from the conserved cysteine through the conserved F or W. A D gene is named only where the DNA matches it firmly. Rows may omit the clone size; those that give it use once, few, many or a size class.

>.|.|TRBJ1-6|TRBV7-3
CASSSDGYSPLHF
TGTGCCAGCAGTTCGGACGGATATTCACCCCTCCACTTT
>TRBD2|.|TRBJ2-1|TRBV4-1
CASSQEGSGGDNEQFF
TGCGCCAGCAGCCAAGAAGGGAGCGGGGGGGACAATGAGCAGTTCTTC
>.|few|TRBJ1-2|TRBV5-1
CASSLDPGQTRGGYTF
TGCGCCAGCAGCTTGGACCCGGGACAAACCCGGGGAGGCTACACCTTC
>.|.|TRBJ2-5|TRBV18
CASSTYQETQYF
TGTGCCAGCTCAACGTACCAAGAGACCCAGTACTTC
>.|.|TRBJ2-1|TRBV29-1
CSVLPVLNEQFF
TGCAGCGTTCTTCCCGTTCTGAATGAGCAGTTCTTC
>.|.|TRBJ1-1|TRBV20-1
CSYTGTKAFF
TGCAGCTATACCGGGACTAAAGCTTTCTTT
>TRBD1|.|TRBJ1-1|TRBV5-1
CASSMERGRNTEAFF
TGCGCCAGCAGCATGGAGAGGGGGCGGAACACTGAAGCTTTCTTT
>.|.|TRBJ2-3|TRBV7-9
CASSPLVEDGTDTQYF
TGTGCCAGCAGCCCCTTGGTTGAGGACGGCACAGATACGCAGTATTTT
>.|once|TRBJ1-1|TRBV7-9
CASSPLGGNTEAFF
TGTGCCAGCAGCCCCCTGGGGGGGAACACTGAAGCTTTCTTT
>TRBD1|once|TRBJ1-2|TRBV7-2
CASSDREGSNYGYTF
TGTGCCAGCAGCGACAGGGAGGGAAGTAACTATGGCTACACCTTC
>.|few|TRBJ1-1|TRBV29-1
CSVEDRVTEAFF
TGCAGCGTTGAAGATCGAGTTACTGAAGCTTTCTTT
>.|once|TRBJ1-1|TRBV7-2
CASSLSVNTEAFF
TGTGCCAGCAGCTTAAGCGTGAACACTGAAGCTTTCTTT
>.|.|TRBJ1-2|TRBV18
CASLEGSNYGYTF
TGTGCCAGCTTGGAAGGTTCTAACTATGGCTACACCTTC
>.|.|TRBJ1-3|TRBV19
CASSPAENSGNTIYF
TGTGCCAGTAGTCCCGCAGAAAACTCTGGAAACACCATATATTTT
>.|.|TRBJ1-5|TRBV6-5
CASSLGKRSNQPQHF
TGTGCCAGCAGTTTAGGGAAACGGAGCAATCAGCCCCAGCATTTT
>.|.|TRBJ2-5|TRBV12-5
CASGLGTPQETQYF
TGTGCTAGTGGTTTGGGGACACCTCAAGAGACCCAGTACTTC
>.|.|TRBJ1-4|TRBV29-1
CSAQDRLGEKLFF
TGCAGCGCCCAAGACAGACTCGGTGAAAAACTGTTTTTT